The present TCR beta chain was sequenced within a study of CD4 T cells in relation to SARS-CoV-2 and coronaviruses. The unexposed donors gave CD4+ T cells in 2011-2018, prior to COVID-19. Naive and memory CD4+ T cells were separated from cryopreserved PBMCs. This CDR3 spans 14 amino acids. V was clipped by 1 base and J by 1 base, with 7 bases between them. The V gene's germline CDR1 is SGHTA and CDR2 FQGNSA. Study outcomes and limitations: SARS-CoV-2-driven expansion was significantly weaker in crossreactive than monoreactive clones. No donor gave both pre-pandemic and post-infection samples. According to naive versus memory sequencing, detected responses are memory recall, not newly primed.

Concerning this clone itself: Its target is unknown.

Generated by immunoSEQ multiplex PCR, the TCRdb table keeps only in-frame clones and is missing some. The sample has some 68,000 clones, more than 85% seen once. The chain joins TRBV7-2 to TRBJ1-1; D call uncertain. Sample: naive CD4+ T cells from PBMCs. The subset was: naive CD4+ T cells isolated by negative enrichment. The receptor comes from a human donor in good health. CDR3 in amino acids: CASSLDWGNTEAFF. The CDR3 region has the DNA TGTGCCAGCAGCTTAGATTGGGGGAACACTGAAGCTTTCTTT.